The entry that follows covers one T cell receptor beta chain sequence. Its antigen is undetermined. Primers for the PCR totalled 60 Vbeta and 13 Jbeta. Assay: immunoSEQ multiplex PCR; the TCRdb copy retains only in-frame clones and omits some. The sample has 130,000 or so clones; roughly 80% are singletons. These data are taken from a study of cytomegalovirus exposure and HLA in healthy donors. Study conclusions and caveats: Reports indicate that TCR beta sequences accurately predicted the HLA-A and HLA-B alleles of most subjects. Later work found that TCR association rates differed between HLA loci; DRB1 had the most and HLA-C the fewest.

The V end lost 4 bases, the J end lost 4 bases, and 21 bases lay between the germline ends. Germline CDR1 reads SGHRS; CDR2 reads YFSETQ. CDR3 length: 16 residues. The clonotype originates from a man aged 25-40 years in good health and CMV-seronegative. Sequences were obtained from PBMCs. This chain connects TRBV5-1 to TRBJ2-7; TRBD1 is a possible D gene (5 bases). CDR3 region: CASSPFLQVAVYEQYF. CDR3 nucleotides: TGCGCCAGCAGCCCTTTTTTACAGGTTGCGGTGTACGAGCAGTACTTC.